The rows below give T cell receptor beta chains drawn from one sample of a study of blood T cell repertoires in COVID-19. TCRdb's copy holds only in-frame clones and misses some; the assay was immunoSEQ multiplex PCR. Among roughly 260,000 clones listed, about nine tenths were seen once. What was sequenced was peripheral blood. Receptors originate from a woman between 40 and 50 years old with acute or convalescent COVID-19. Both conserved end residues are part of each CDR3. D genes are given only for firm matches. For some rows the clone size is stated as once, few or many, or as a class when expanded; others skip it.

clone_size	d_call	v_call	j_call	cdr3_aa	cdr3_nt
.	.	TRBV7-9	TRBJ1-1	CASSLGQGEAFF	TGTGCCAGCAGCTTAGGGCAGGGTGAAGCTTTCTTT
.	TRBD2	TRBV7-2	TRBJ2-5	CASSLGAGVYF	TGTGCCAGCAGCTTAGGAGCGGGGGTTTACTTC
.	TRBD2	TRBV4-1	TRBJ2-3	CASSHPQRGLTDTQYF	TGCGCCAGCAGCCACCCTCAGCGGGGGCTCACAGATACGCAGTATTTT
.	.	TRBV29-1	TRBJ1-3	CSAAQRSSGNTIYF	TGCAGCGCCGCACAGCGGAGCTCTGGAAACACCATATATTTT
.	.	TRBV5-6	TRBJ1-2	CASSLSPRVYGYTF	TGTGCCAGCAGCTTGTCCCCCAGGGTCTATGGCTACACCTTC
.	.	TRBV27	TRBJ1-6	CASSLSSNSPLHF	TGTGCCAGCAGTTTATCTAGTAATTCACCCCTCCACTTT
.	TRBD1	TRBV7-6	TRBJ1-5	CASSLEGRRGLNQPQHF	TGTGCCAGCAGCTTAGAGGGTCGTAGGGGGCTTAATCAGCCCCAGCATTTT
.	.	TRBV6-5	TRBJ2-5	CASRKGGQETQYF	TGTGCCAGCAGAAAAGGGGGCCAAGAGACCCAGTACTTC
.	.	TRBV7-7	TRBJ2-2	CASSTGLGNTGELFF	TGTGCCAGCAGCACGGGACTGGGAAACACCGGGGAGCTGTTTTTT
.	.	TRBV5-6	TRBJ2-3	CASSLQGLPDTQYF	TGTGCCAGCAGCTTACAGGGCCTACCTGATACGCAGTATTTT
.	.	TRBV6-1	TRBJ1-2	CASSATPGITNYGYTF	TGTGCCAGCAGTGCGACCCCAGGAATTACTAACTATGGCTACACCTTC
.	TRBD1	TRBV30	TRBJ2-1	CAWSTLRQGDYNEQFF	TGTGCCTGGAGTACCCTGAGACAGGGTGATTACAATGAGCAGTTCTTC
.	.	TRBV7-9	TRBJ1-1	CASSPNRGLNTEAFF	TGTGCCAGCAGCCCGAATAGGGGCCTCAACACTGAAGCTTTCTTT
.	.	TRBV27	TRBJ2-2	CASSFRESAGELFF	TGTGCCAGCAGTTTTAGGGAGAGTGCCGGGGAGCTGTTTTTT
.	TRBD2	TRBV5-1	TRBJ2-1	CASSSGLAGSSYNEQFF	TGCGCCAGCAGCTCTGGACTAGCGGGCAGCTCCTACAATGAGCAGTTCTTC
.	.	TRBV28	TRBJ1-1	CASSLGGAGNTEAFF	TGTGCCAGCAGTTTAGGGGGCGCGGGGAACACTGAAGCTTTCTTT
.	.	TRBV5-4	TRBJ2-2	CASSPLDRGGTGELFF	TGTGCCAGCAGCCCTCTGGATAGGGGAGGTACCGGGGAGCTGTTTTTT
.	TRBD1	TRBV7-9	TRBJ1-2	CASSFTGGIDGYTF	TGTGCCAGCAGCTTCACAGGGGGGATCGATGGCTACACCTTC
.	.	TRBV7-6	TRBJ1-5	CASSLESGDRNNQPQHF	TGTGCCAGCAGCTTAGAGAGCGGGGATCGTAACAATCAGCCCCAGCATTTT
.	.	TRBV12-3/TRBV12-4	TRBJ1-6	CASSSGGRSPLHF	TGTGCCAGCAGTTCCGGGGGGCGATCACCCCTCCACTTT
.	.	TRBV3-1/TRBV3-2	TRBJ1-3	CASSQVQVAGNTIYF	TGTGCCAGCAGCCAAGTGCAGGTTGCCGGAAACACCATATATTTT
.	TRBD1	TRBV2	TRBJ1-4	CAIWDRVKEKLFF	TGTGCCATATGGGACAGGGTGAAAGAAAAACTGTTTTTT
once	.	TRBV9	TRBJ1-3	CASSVDEGNTIYF	TGTGCCAGCAGCGTAGACGAGGGAAACACCATATATTTT
.	TRBD1	TRBV6-6	TRBJ1-2	CASSYQGDNGYTF	TGTGCCAGCAGTTACCAGGGGGACAATGGCTACACCTTC
.	.	TRBV4-1	TRBJ2-3	CASSQVPFGGLSTDTQYF	TGCGCCAGCAGCCAAGTACCGTTCGGGGGGCTGAGCACAGATACGCAGTATTTT
.	.	TRBV7-9	TRBJ2-1	CASATSPYEEFF	TGTGCCAGCGCGACGAGCCCGTACGAGGAGTTCTTC
.	.	TRBV5-1	TRBJ2-5	CASSLLGSTLETQYF	TGCGCCAGCAGCTTGCTGGGGAGCACCCTAGAGACCCAGTACTTC
.	.	TRBV9	TRBJ2-1	CASSAGGDSYNEQFF	TGTGCCAGCAGCGCGGGGGGGGACAGTTACAATGAGCAGTTCTTC
.	.	TRBV13	TRBJ1-1	CASSQGENTEAFF	TGTGCCAGCAGCCAAGGGGAGAACACTGAAGCTTTCTTT
.	.	TRBV12-3/TRBV12-4	TRBJ2-2	CASSVFGELFF	TGTGCCAGCAGTGTCTTTGGGGAGCTGTTTTTT
.	.	TRBV9	TRBJ1-4	CASSSTGRNEKLFF	TGTGCCAGCAGCTCGACAGGCCGGAATGAAAAACTGTTTTTT
.	TRBD2	TRBV4-1	TRBJ2-5	CASSQGKRGGRETQYF	TGCGCCAGCAGCCAAGGGAAGCGGGGGGGTCGGGAGACCCAGTACTTC
.	.	TRBV9	TRBJ1-3	CASSLDNSRNTIYF	TGTGCCAGCAGCCTGGACAATAGTAGAAACACCATATATTTT
.	TRBD1	TRBV19	TRBJ1-1	CASTPRGGDSRNTEAFF	TGTGCCAGTACTCCTAGGGGCGGGGACAGTCGGAACACTGAAGCTTTCTTT
.	.	TRBV18	TRBJ1-6	CASSHKGHEASPLHF	TGTGCCAGCTCACATAAAGGCCATGAGGCTTCACCCCTCCACTTT
.	.	TRBV24-1	TRBJ2-3	CASWGPGPRTDTQYF	TGTGCCTCCTGGGGGCCGGGGCCGCGGACAGATACGCAGTATTTT
few	.	TRBV19	TRBJ1-6	CASSHYNSPLHF	TGTGCCAGTAGCCACTATAATTCACCCCTCCACTTT
.	TRBD2	TRBV5-6	TRBJ2-3	CASRLSGGTDTQYF	TGTGCCAGCAGGCTTAGCGGGGGGACAGATACGCAGTATTTT
.	TRBD1	TRBV18	TRBJ1-5	CASSPGTASNQPQHF	TGTGCCAGCTCACCTGGGACAGCTAGCAATCAGCCCCAGCATTTT
.	.	TRBV5-1	TRBJ1-2	CASSLGFGENGYTF	TGCGCCAGCAGCTTGGGCTTTGGGGAGAATGGCTACACCTTC
few	TRBD1	TRBV6-6	TRBJ1-5	CASIAGGAGQPQHF	TGTGCCAGCATCGCAGGGGGCGCGGGTCAGCCCCAGCATTTT